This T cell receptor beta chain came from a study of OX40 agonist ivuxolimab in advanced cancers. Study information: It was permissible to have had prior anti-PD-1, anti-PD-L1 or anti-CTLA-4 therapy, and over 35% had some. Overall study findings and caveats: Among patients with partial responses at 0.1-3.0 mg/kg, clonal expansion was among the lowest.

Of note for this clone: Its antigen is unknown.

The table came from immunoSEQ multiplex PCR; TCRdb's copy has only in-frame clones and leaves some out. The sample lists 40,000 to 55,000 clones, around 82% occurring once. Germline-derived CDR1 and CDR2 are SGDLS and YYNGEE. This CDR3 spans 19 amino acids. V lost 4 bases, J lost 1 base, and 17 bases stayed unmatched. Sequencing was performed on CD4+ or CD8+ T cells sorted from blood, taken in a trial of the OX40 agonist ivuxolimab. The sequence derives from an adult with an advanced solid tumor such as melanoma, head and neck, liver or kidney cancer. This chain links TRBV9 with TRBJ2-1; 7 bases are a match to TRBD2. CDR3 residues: CASSPGLVWEFNSYNEQFF. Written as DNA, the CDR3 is TGTGCCAGCAGCCCCGGACTAGTGTGGGAATTTAATTCCTACAATGAGCAGTTCTTC.